This entry describes one T cell receptor (beta chain). Its antigen is as yet unknown. This entry comes from a study of cytomegalovirus exposure and HLA in healthy donors. Notes on the study in general: Association of a missense DCLRE1C variant with TCR beta V- and J-gene trimming was reported in a later analysis.

CDR1 is LGHNA, CDR2 YSLEER, per germline. V lost 1 base, J lost 12 bases, and 15 bases lay in between. The CDR3 has 13 residues. Amplification used 60 Vbeta primers and 13 Jbeta primers. The authors' processing: An analysis performed later counted around 80 million unique TCR beta chains (around 11 million of them shared). Profiling relied on immunoSEQ multiplex PCR, and the TCRdb table lists in-frame clones only, not all of them. For V, J and clone size, that table is used; D and trimming come from the DNA. The top ten clones hold approximately 21% of a sample with about 90,000 clones, roughly 60% of them seen once.

Sequencing was carried out using PBMCs. The receptor comes from a woman in her forties or fifties in good health and CMV-seropositive. This chain links TRBV4-3 with TRBJ1-2; D possibly corresponds to TRBD1 (5 bases). The CDR3 protein is CASSQGGHMGNTF. The CDR3 DNA is TGCGCCAGCAGCCAAGGTGGACACATGGGGAACACCTTC.